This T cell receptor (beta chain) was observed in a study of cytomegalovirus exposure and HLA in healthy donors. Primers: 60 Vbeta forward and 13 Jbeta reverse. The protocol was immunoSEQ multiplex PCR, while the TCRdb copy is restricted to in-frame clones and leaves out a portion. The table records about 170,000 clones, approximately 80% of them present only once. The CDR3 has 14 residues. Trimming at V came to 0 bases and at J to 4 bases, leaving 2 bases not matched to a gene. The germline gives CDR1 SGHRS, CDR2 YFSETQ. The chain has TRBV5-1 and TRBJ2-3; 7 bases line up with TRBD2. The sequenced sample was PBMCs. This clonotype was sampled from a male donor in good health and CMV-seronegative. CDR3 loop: CASSLGLAADTQYF. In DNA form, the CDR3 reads TGCGCCAGCAGCTTGGGCCTAGCGGCAGATACGCAGTATTTT.